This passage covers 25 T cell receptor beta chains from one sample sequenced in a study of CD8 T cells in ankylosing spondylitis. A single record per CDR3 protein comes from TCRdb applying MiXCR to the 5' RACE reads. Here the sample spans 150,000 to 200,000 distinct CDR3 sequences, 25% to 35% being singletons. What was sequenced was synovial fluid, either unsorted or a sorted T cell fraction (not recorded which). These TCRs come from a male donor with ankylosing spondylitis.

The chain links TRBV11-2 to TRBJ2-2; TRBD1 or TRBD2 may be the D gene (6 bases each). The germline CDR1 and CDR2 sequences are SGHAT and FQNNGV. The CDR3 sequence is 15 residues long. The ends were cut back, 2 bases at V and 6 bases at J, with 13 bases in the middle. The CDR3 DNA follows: TGTGCCAGCAGCTTATTCCCGGGGGCCGCCGGGGAGCTGTTTTTT. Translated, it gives CASSLFPGAAGELFF.

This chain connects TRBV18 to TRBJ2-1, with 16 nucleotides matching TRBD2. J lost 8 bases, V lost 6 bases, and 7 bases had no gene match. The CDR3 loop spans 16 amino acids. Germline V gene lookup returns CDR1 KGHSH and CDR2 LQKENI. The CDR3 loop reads CASSLGTSGGADEQFF. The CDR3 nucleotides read TGTGCCAGCTCCCTCGGGACTAGCGGGGGGGCGGATGAGCAGTTCTTC.

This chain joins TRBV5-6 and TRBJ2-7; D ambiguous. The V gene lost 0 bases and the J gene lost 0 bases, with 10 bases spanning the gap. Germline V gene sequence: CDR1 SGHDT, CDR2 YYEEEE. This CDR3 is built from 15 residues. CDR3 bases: TGTGCCAGCAGCTTGGCCGTAGTTTACTCCTACGAGCAGTACTTC. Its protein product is CASSLAVVYSYEQYF. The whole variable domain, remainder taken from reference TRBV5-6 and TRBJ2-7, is DAGVTQSPTHLIKTRGQQVTLRCSPKSGHDTVSWYQQALGQGPQFIFQYYEEEERQRGNFPDRFSGHQFPNYSSELNVNALLLGDSALYLCASSLAVVYSYEQYFGPGTRLTVT.

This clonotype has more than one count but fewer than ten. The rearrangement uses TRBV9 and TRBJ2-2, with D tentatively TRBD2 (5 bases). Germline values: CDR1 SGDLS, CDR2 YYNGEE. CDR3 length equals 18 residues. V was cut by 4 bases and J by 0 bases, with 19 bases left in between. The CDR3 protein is CASSPPSAGFANTGELFF. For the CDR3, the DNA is TGTGCCAGCAGCCCCCCTTCGGCGGGCTTTGCGAACACCGGGGAGCTGTTTTTT.

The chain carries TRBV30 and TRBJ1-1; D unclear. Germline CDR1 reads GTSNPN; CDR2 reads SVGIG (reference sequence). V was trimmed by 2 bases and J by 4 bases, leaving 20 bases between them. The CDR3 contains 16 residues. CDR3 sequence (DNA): TGTGCCTGGAGTTCCCTGCGGGTTGCGGAGAGCACTGAAGCTTTCTTT. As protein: CAWSSLRVAESTEAFF. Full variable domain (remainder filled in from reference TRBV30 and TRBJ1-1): SQTIHQWPATLVQPVGSPLSLECTVEGTSNPNLYWYRQAAGRGLQLLFYSVGIGQISSEVPQNLSASRPQDRQFILSSKKLLLSDSGFYLCAWSSLRVAESTEAFFGQGTRLTVV.

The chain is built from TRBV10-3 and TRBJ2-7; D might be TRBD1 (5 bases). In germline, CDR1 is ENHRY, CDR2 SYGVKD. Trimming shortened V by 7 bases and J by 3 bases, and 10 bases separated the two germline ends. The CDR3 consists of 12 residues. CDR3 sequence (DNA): TGTGCCATCACTGGCACAGGCTACGAGCAGTACTTC. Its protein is CAITGTGYEQYF.

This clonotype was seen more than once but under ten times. CDR3 DNA: TGTGCCACCCAAGACAGGGCCAGATCACCCCTCCACTTT. As protein: CATQDRARSPLHF. The chain carries TRBV24-1 and TRBJ1-6; the match to TRBD1 covers 7 bases. V lost 9 bases, J lost 10 bases, and 8 bases stayed unmatched. CDR1 and CDR2 (germline): KGHDR, SFDVKD. The CDR3 covers 13 residues.

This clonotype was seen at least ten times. In DNA, the CDR3 is TGTGCCAGCAGCACCACTAGAGACAGGGCTGAAGCTTTCTTT. As protein: CASSTTRDRAEAFF. The J gene is TRBJ1-1, the V gene TRBV6-1, with 7 bases aligning to TRBD1. This CDR3 comprises 14 residues. V shed 6 bases and J 6 bases; nucleotides not matched to a gene: 10. From germline, CDR1 is MNHNS and CDR2 SASEGT.

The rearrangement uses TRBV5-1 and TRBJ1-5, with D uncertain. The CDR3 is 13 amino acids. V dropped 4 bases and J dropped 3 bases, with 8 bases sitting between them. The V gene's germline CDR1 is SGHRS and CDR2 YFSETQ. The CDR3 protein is CASSKGFNQPQHF. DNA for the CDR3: TGCGCCAGCAGCAAGGGTTTCAATCAGCCCCAGCATTTT.

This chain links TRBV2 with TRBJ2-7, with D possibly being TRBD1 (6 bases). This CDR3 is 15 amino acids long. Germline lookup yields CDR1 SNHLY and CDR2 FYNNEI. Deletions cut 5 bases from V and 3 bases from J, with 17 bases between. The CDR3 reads CASSPPASRGYEQYF. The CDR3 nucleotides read TGTGCCAGCAGTCCGCCTGCGAGCAGGGGCTACGAGCAGTACTTC.

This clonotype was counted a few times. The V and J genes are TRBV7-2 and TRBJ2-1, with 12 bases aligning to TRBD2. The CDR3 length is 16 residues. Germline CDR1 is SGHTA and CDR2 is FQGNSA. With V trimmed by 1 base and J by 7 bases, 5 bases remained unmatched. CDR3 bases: TGTGCCAGCAGCTTAGGGCTAGCGGGAGGGGGGAATGAGCAGTTCTTC. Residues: CASSLGLAGGGNEQFF.

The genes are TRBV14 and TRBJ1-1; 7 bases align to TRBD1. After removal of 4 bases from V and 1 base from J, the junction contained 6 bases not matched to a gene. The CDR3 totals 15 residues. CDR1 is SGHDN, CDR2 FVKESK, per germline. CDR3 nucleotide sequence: TGTGCCAGCAGCCCCGGACCAGGGGGGAACACTGAAGCTTTCTTT. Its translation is CASSPGPGGNTEAFF. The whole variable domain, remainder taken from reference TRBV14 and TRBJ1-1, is EAGVTQFPSHSVIEKGQTVTLRCDPISGHDNLYWYRRVMGKEIKFLLHFVKESKQDESGMPNNRFLAERTGGTYSTLKVQPAELEDSGVYFCASSPGPGGNTEAFFGQGTRLTVV.

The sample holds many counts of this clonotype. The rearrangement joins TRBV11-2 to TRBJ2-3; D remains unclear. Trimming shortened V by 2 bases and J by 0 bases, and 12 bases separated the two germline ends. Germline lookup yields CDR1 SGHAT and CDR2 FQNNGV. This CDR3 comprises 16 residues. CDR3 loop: CASSLMAKYSTDTQYF. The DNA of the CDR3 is TGTGCCAGCAGCTTAATGGCGAAGTATAGCACAGATACGCAGTATTTT.

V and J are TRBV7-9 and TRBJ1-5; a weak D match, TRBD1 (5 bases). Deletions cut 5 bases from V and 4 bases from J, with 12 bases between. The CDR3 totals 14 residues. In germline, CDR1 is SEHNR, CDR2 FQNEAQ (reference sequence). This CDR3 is CASSTSRENQPQHF. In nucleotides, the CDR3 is TGTGCCAGCAGCACCTCCAGGGAGAATCAGCCCCAGCATTTT.

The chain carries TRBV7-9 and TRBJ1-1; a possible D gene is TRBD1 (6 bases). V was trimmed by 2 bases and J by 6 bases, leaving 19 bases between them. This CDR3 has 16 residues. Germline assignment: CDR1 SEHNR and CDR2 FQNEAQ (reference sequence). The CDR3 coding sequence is TGTGCCAGCAGCTTATGGGCAGCGGCGGGGGGCGCTGAAGCTTTCTTT. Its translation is CASSLWAAAGGAEAFF. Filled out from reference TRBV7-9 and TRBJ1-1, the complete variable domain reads DTGVSQNPRHKITKRGQNVTFRCDPISEHNRLYWYRQTLGQGPEFLTYFQNEAQLEKSRLLSDRFSAERPKGSFSTLEIQRTEQGDSAMYLCASSLWAAAGGAEAFFGQGTRLTVV.

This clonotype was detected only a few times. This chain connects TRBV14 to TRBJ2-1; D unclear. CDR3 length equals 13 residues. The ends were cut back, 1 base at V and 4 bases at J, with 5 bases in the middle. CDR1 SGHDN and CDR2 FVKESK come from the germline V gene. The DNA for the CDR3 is TGTGCCAGCAGCCAAGGACCTTACAATGAGCAGTTCTTC. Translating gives CASSQGPYNEQFF. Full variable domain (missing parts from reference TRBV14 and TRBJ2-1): EAGVTQFPSHSVIEKGQTVTLRCDPISGHDNLYWYRRVMGKEIKFLLHFVKESKQDESGMPNNRFLAERTGGTYSTLKVQPAELEDSGVYFCASSQGPYNEQFFGPGTRLTVL.

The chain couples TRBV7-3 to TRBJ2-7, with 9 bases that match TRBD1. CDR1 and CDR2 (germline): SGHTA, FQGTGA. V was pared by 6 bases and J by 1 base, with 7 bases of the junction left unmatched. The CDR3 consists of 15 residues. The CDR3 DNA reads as TGTGCCAGCAGTCCCCGGGACAGGGCTTCCTACGAGCAGTACTTC. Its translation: CASSPRDRASYEQYF.

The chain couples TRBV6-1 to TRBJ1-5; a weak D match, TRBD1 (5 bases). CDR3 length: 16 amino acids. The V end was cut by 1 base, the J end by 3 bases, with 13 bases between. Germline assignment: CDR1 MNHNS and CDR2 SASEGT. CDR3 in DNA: TGTGCCAGCAGTGAAGACAGGAGAGGGGTCAATCAGCCCCAGCATTTT. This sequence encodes CASSEDRRGVNQPQHF.

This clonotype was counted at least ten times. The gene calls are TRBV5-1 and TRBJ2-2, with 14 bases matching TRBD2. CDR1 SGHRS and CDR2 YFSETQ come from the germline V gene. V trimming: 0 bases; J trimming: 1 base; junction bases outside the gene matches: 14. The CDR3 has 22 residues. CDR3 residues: CASSLGYQGTSGSVRNTGELFF. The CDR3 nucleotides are TGCGCCAGCAGCTTGGGGTACCAAGGGACTAGCGGGAGTGTTCGGAACACCGGGGAGCTGTTTTTT.

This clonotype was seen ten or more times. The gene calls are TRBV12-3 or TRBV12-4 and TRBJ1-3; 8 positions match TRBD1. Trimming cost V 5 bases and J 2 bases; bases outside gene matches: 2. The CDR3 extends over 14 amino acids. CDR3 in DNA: TGTGCCAGCAGTCAGGGGGCGACTGGAAACACCATATATTTT. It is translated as CASSQGATGNTIYF.

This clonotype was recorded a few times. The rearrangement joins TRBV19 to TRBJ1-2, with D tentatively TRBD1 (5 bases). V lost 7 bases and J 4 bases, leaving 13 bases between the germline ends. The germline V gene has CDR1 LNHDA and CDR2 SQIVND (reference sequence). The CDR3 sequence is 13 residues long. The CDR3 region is CASTLRGGYGYTF. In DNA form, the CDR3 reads TGTGCCAGTACCCTAAGGGGTGGCTATGGCTACACCTTC.

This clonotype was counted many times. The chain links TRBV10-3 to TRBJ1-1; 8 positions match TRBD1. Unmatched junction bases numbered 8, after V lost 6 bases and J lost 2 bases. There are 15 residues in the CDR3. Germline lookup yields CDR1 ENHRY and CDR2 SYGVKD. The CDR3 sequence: CAISSDRDLNTEAFF. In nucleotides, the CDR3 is TGTGCCATCAGCTCGGACAGGGACCTCAACACTGAAGCTTTCTTT.

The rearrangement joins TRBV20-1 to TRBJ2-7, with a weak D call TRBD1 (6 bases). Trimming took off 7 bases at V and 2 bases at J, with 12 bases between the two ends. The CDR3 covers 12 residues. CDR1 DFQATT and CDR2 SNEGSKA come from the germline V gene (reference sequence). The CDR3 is CSVGRGAYEQYF. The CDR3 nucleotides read TGCAGTGTTGGCAGGGGAGCCTACGAGCAGTACTTC.

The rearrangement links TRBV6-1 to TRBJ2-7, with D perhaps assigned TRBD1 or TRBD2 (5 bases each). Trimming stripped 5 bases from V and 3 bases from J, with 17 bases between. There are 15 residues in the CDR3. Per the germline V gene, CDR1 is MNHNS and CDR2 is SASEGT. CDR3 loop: CASSPAGTNLYEQYF. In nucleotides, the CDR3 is TGTGCCAGCAGTCCTGCAGGGACGAACCTCTACGAGCAGTACTTC.

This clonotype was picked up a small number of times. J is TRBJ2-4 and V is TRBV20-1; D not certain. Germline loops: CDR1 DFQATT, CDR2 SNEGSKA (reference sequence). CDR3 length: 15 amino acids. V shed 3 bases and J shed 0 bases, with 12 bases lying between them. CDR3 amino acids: CSASFSDLAKNIQYF. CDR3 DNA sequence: TGCAGTGCTAGCTTTTCGGATTTAGCCAAAAACATTCAGTACTTC.